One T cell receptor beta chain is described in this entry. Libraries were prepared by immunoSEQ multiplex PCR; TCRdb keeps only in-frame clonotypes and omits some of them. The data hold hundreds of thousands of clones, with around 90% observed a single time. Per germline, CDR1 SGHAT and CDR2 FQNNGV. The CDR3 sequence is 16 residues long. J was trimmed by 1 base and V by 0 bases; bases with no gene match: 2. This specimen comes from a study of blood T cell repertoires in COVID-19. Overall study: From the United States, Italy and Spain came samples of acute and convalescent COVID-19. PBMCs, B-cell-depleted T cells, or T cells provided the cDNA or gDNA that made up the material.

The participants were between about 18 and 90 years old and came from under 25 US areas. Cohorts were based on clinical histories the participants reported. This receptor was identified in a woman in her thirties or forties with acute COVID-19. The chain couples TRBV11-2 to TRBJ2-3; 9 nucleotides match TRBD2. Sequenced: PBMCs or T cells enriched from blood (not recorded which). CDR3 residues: CASSLERLAGTDTQYF. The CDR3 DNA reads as TGTGCCAGCAGCTTAGAAAGACTAGCGGGCACAGATACGCAGTATTTT.